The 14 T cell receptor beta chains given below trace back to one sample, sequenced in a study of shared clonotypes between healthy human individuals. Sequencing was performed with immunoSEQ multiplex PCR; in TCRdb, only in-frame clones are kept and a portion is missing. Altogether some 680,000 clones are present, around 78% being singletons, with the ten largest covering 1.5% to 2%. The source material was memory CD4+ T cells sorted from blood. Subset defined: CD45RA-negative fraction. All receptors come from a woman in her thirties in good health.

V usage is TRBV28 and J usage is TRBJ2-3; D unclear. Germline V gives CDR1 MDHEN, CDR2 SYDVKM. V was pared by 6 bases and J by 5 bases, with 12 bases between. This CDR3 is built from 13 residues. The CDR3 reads CASSQNGRDTQYF. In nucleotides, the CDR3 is TGTGCCAGCAGCCAGAACGGTCGAGATACGCAGTATTTT.

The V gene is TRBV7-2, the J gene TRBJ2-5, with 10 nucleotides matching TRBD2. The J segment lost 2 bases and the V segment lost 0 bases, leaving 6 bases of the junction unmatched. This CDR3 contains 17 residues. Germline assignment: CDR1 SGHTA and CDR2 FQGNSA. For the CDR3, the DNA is TGTGCCAGCAGCTTAGCGCTCCTAGCGGGGGTTCAAGAGACCCAGTACTTC. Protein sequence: CASSLALLAGVQETQYF.

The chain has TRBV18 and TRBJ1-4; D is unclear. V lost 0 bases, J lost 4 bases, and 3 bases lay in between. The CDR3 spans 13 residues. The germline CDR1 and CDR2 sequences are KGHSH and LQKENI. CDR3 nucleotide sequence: TGTGCCAGCTCACCACCGAATAATGAAAAACTGTTTTTT. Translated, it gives CASSPPNNEKLFF.

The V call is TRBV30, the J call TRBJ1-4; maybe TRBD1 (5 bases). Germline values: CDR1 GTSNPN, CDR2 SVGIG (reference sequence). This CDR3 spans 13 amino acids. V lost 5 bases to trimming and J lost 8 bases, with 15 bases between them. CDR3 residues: CAWDKGTYEKLFF. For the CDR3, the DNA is TGTGCCTGGGACAAAGGGACCTACGAAAAACTGTTTTTT.

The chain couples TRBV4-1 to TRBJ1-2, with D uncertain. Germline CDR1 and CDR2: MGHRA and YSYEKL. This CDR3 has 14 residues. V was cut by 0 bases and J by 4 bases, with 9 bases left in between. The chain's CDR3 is CASSQEPIPYGYTF. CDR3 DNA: TGCGCCAGCAGCCAAGAGCCAATCCCCTATGGCTACACCTTC.

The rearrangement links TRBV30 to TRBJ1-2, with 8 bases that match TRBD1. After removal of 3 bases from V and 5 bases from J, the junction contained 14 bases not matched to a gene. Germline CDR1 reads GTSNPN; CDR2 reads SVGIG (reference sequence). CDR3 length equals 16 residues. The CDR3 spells CAWSRDRQSGAYGYTF. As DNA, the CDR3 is TGTGCCTGGAGCAGGGACAGGCAATCCGGCGCATATGGCTACACCTTC.

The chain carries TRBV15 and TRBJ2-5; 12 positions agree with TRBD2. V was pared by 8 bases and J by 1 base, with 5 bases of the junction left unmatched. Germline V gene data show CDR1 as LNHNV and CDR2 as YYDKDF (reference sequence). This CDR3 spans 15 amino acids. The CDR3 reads CATATSGRLQETQYF. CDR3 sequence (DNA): TGTGCCACCGCCACTAGCGGGAGGCTCCAAGAGACCCAGTACTTC. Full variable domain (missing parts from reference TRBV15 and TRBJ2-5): DAMVIQNPRYQVTQFGKPVTLSCSQTLNHNVMYWYQQKSSQAPKLLFHYYDKDFNNEADTPDNFQSRRPNTSFCFLDIRSPGLGDTAMYLCATATSGRLQETQYFGPGTRLLVL.

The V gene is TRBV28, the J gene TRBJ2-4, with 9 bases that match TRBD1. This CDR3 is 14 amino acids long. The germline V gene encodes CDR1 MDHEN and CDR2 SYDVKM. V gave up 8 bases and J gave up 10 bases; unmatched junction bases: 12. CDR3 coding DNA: TGTGCCAGCGGACACCGGGACAGGGTGAATATTCAGTACTTC. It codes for CASGHRDRVNIQYF.

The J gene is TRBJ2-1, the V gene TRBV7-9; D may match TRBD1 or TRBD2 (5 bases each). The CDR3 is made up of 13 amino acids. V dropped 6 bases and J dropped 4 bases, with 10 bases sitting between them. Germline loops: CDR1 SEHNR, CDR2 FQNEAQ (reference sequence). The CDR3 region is CASRAGAYNEQFF. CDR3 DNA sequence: TGTGCCAGCAGGGCCGGGGCGTACAATGAGCAGTTCTTC.

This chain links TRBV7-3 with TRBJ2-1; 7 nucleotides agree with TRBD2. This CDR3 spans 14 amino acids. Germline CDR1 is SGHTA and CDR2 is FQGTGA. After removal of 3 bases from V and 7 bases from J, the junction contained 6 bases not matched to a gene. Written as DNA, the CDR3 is TGTGCCAGCAGCTTGGGCGGGAGTGTGAATGAGCAGTTCTTC. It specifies CASSLGGSVNEQFF. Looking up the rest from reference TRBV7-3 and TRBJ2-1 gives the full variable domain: GAGVSQTPSNKVTEKGKYVELRCDPISGHTALYWYRQSLGQGPEFLIYFQGTGAADDSGLPNDRFFAVRPEGSVSTLKIQRTERGDSAVYLCASSLGGSVNEQFFGPGTRLTVL.

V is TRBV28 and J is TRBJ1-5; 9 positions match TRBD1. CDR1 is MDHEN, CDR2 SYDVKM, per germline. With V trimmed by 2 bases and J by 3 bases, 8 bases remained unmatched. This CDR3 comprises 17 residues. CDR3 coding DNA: TGTGCCAGCAGTTTAAGACGGGACAGGGATTACAATCAGCCCCAGCATTTT. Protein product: CASSLRRDRDYNQPQHF. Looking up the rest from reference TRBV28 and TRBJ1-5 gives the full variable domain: DVKVTQSSRYLVKRTGEKVFLECVQDMDHENMFWYRQDPGLGLRLIYFSYDVKMKEKGDIPEGYSVSREKKERFSLILESASTNQTSMYLCASSLRRDRDYNQPQHFGDGTRLSIL.

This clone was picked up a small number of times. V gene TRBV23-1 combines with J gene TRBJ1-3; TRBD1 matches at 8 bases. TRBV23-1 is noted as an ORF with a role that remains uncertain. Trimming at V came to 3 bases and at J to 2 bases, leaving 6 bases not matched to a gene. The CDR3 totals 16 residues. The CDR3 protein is CASSQPDRETGNTIYF. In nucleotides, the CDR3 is TGCGCCAGCAGTCAGCCGGACAGGGAAACTGGAAACACCATATATTTT.

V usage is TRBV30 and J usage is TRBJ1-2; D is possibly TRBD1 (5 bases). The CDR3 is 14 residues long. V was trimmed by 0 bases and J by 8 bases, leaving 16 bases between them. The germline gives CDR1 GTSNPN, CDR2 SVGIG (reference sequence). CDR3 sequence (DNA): TGTGCCTGGAGTGTACACGGGGGGGAGGCCGGCTACACCTTC. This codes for CAWSVHGGEAGYTF.

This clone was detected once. The CDR3 sequence is CASSRNRNNEQFF. In DNA, the CDR3 is TGTGCCAGCAGCCGAAATAGAAACAATGAGCAGTTCTTC. The gene calls are TRBV11-1 and TRBJ2-1; D uncertain. The CDR3 spans 13 residues. Trimming took 5 bases from V and 5 from J, leaving 10 bases between them. Germline CDR1 is SGHAT and CDR2 is FQDESV (reference sequence).